This TCR beta chain was identified in a study of spatial heterogeneity in lung cancer. Turning to the study itself: Each distinct TCR and UMI combination averaged more than ten appearances in raw reads. Broader study findings: Mutation counts in tumors were tracked by counts of expanded intratumoral alpha and beta TCRs.

CDR1 and CDR2 from the germline V gene are LGHNT and FRNRAP. The CDR3 consists of 14 residues. V lost 3 bases and J 2 bases, leaving 10 bases between the germline ends. Every TCR cDNA molecule bore its own unique molecular identifier. TCRdb recomputed calls from the 5' RACE reads with MiXCR, one row per CDR3 protein. The sample yields more than 15,000 distinct CDR3 sequences, roughly 6% seen once. Time point in this sample: sample taken at primary tumor resection. The sample holds many counts of this clonotype. Antigen: not known. This clonotype originated in a male donor with early-stage non-small cell lung cancer. Sequences were derived from lung tumor tissue, sampled at surgery. V usage is TRBV12-5 and J usage is TRBJ2-5, with a tentative D call TRBD1 (5 bases). For the CDR3, the DNA is TGTGCTAGTGGTTTCATGGGGCGTCAAGAGACCCAGTACTTC. It is translated as CASGFMGRQETQYF.